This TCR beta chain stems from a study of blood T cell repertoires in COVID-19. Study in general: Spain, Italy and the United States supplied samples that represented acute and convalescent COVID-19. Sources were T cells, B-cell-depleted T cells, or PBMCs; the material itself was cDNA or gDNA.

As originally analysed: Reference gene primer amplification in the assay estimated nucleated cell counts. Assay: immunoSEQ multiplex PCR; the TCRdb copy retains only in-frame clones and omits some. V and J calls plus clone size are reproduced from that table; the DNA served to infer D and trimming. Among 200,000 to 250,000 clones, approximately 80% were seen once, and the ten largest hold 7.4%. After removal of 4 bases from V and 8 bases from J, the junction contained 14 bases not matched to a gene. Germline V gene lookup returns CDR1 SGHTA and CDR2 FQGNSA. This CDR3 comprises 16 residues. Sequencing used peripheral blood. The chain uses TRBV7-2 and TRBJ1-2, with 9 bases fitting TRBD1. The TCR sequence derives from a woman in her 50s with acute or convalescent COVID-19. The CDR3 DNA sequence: TGTGCCAGCAGCTCCCGCATGGACAGGGGAATGGAAGGCTACACCTTC. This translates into CASSSRMDRGMEGYTF.